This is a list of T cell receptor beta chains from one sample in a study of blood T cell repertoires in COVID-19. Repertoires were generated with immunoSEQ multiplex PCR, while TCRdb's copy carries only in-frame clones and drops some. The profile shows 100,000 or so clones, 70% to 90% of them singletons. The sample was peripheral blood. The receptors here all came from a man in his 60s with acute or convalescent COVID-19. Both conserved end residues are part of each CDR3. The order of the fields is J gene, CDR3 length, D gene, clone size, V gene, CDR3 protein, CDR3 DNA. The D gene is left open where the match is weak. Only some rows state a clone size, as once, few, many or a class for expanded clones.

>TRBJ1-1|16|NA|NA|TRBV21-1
CASSKVRGGFGTEAFF
TGTGCCAGCAGCAAAGTAAGGGGGGGATTTGGCACTGAAGCTTTCTTT
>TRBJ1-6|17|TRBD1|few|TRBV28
CASRQGASFFMGSPLHF
TGTGCCAGCAGGCAGGGGGCGTCATTTTTTATGGGATCACCCCTCCACTTT
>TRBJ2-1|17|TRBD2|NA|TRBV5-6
CASTLGLAGSSYNEQFF
TGTGCCAGCACCCTGGGACTAGCGGGGAGCTCCTACAATGAGCAGTTCTTC
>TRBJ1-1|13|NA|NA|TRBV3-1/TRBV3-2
CASSQDRSTEAFF
TGTGCCAGCAGCCAAGATCGGAGCACTGAAGCTTTCTTT
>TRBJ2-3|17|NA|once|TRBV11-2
CASSLVGRRASTDTQYF
TGTGCCAGCAGCTTAGTAGGAAGGCGGGCGAGCACAGATACGCAGTATTTT
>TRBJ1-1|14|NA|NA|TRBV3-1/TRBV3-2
CASVSRGMNTEAFF
TGTGCCAGCGTATCAAGAGGGATGAACACTGAAGCTTTCTTT
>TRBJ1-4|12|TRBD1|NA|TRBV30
CAWGTDGSKLFF
TGTGCCTGGGGGACAGATGGGTCGAAACTGTTTTTT
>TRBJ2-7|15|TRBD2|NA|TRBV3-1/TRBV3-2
CASSQGGGPMNEQYF
TGTGCCAGCAGCCAAGGGGGAGGGCCGATGAACGAGCAGTACTTC
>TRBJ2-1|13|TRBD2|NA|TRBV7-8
CASMGGVYNEQFF
TGTGCCAGCATGGGGGGGGTATACAATGAGCAGTTCTTC
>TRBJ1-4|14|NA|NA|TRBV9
CASSVGTANEKLFF
TGTGCCAGCAGCGTAGGGACAGCCAATGAAAAACTGTTTTTT
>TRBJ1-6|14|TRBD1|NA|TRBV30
CAWSRDRANSPLHF
TGTGCCTGGAGTCGGGACAGAGCCAATTCACCCCTCCACTTT
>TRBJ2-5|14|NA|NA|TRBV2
CASSEGLPPETQYF
TGTGCCAGCAGTGAGGGACTTCCCCCAGAGACCCAGTACTTC
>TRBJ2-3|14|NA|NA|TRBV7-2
CASSLDSGTDTQYF
TGTGCCAGCAGCTTAGATAGCGGCACAGATACGCAGTATTTT
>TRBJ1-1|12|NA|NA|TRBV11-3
CASSPEDTEAFF
TGTGCCAGCAGCCCCGAGGACACTGAAGCTTTCTTT
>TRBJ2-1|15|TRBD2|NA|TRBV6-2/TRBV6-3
CASSPSSGSYNEQFF
TGTGCCAGCAGCCCCTCTAGCGGGAGTTATAATGAGCAGTTCTTC
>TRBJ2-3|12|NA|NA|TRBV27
CASRSGSDTQYF
TGTGCCAGCAGGTCAGGGTCAGATACGCAGTATTTT
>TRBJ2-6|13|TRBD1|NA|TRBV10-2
CASRMDRVKDLTF
TGCGCCAGCAGGATGGACAGGGTGAAGGACCTGACTTTC
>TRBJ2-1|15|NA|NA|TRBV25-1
CASSARLGFYNEQFF
TGTGCCAGCAGTGCCAGATTGGGCTTCTACAATGAGCAGTTCTTC
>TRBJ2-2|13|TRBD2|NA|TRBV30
CAWGSSGAGELFF
TGTGCCTGGGGAAGTAGCGGGGCCGGGGAGCTGTTTTTT
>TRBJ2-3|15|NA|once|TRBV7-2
CASSLAGLPTDTQYF
TGTGCCAGCAGCTTAGCGGGACTTCCCACAGATACGCAGTATTTT
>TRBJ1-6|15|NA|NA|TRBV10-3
CAIRDLGARNSPLHF
TGTGCCATCAGAGATCTGGGGGCCAGGAATTCACCCCTCCACTTT
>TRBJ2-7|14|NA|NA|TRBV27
CASSFLGQPYEQYF
TGTGCCAGCAGTTTTCTCGGACAACCCTACGAGCAGTACTTC
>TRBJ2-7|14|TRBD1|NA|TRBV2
CASSRGRISGEQYF
TGTGCCAGCAGCAGGGGGCGTATTTCGGGGGAGCAGTACTTC
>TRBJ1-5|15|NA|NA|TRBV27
CASSLSGRSDQPQHF
TGTGCCAGCAGTTTATCGGGCCGTTCTGATCAGCCCCAGCATTTT
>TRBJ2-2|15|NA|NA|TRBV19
CASSPKQPGSGELFF
TGTGCCAGTAGCCCGAAACAGCCCGGGAGCGGGGAGCTGTTTTTT
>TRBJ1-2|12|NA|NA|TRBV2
CASSVHGETYTF
TGTGCCAGCAGTGTCCACGGGGAGACCTACACCTTC
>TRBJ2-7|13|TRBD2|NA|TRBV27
CASSFHSGGEQYF
TGTGCCAGCAGTTTCCATAGCGGGGGCGAGCAGTACTTC
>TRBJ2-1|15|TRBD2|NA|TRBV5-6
CASSLLAGNYNEQFF
TGTGCCAGCAGCTTGCTAGCGGGGAACTACAATGAGCAGTTCTTC
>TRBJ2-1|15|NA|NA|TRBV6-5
CASSYHATNYNEQFF
TGTGCCAGCAGTTACCATGCGACTAACTACAATGAGCAGTTCTTC
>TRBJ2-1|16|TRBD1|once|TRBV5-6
CASSLWTGWGDNEQFF
TGTGCCAGCAGCTTGTGGACAGGGTGGGGTGACAATGAGCAGTTCTTC
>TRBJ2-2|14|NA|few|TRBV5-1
CASSLDGYTGELFF
TGCGCCAGCAGCTTGGACGGGTACACCGGGGAGCTGTTTTTT
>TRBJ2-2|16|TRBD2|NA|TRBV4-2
CASSQVSGRDTGELFF
TGTGCCAGCAGCCAAGTTAGCGGGAGAGACACCGGGGAGCTGTTTTTT
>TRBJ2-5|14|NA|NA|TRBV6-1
CASSEVWQIETQYF
TGTGCCAGCAGTGAAGTATGGCAAATTGAGACCCAGTACTTC
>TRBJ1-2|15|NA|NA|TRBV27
CASSHYQRGGYGYTF
TGTGCCAGCAGTCATTACCAGCGGGGGGGCTATGGCTACACCTTC
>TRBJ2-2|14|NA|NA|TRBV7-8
CASSSPSLAGELFF
TGTGCCAGCAGCTCTCCTAGCCTGGCCGGGGAGCTGTTTTTT
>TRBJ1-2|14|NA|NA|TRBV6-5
CASSYSSGGYGYTF
TGTGCCAGCAGTTATAGTTCAGGAGGCTATGGCTACACCTTC
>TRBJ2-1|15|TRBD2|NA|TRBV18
CASSPNLAGLNEQFF
TGTGCCAGCTCACCAAACCTAGCGGGCCTCAATGAGCAGTTCTTC
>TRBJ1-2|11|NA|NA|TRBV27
CASKSGEGYTF
TGTGCCAGCAAATCAGGGGAGGGCTACACCTTC
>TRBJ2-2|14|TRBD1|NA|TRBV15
CATSREGGFGELFF
TGTGCCACCAGCAGAGAAGGGGGCTTCGGGGAGCTGTTTTTT
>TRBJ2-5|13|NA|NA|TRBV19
CASSIVLFGTQYF
TGTGCCAGTAGTATAGTTCTGTTCGGGACCCAGTACTTC
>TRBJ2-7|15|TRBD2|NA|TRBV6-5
CASVRAGTSVNEQYF
TGTGCCAGCGTGAGAGCTGGGACTAGCGTGAACGAGCAGTACTTC
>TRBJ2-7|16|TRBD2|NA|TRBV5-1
CASSSGLAGVFDEQYF
TGCGCCAGCAGCTCAGGACTAGCGGGAGTTTTCGACGAGCAGTACTTC